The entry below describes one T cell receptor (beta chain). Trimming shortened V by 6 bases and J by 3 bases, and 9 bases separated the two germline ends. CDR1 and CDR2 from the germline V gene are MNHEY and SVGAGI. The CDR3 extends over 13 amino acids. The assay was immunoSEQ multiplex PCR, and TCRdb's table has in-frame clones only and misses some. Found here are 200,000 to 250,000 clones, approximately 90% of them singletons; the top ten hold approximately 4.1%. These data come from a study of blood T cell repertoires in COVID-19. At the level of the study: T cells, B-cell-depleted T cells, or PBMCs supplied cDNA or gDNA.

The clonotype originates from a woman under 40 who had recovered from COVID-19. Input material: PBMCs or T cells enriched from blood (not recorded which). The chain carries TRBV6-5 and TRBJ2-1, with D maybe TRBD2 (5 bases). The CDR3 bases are TGTGCCAGCAGGGGCGGGCGCTACAATGAGCAGTTCTTC. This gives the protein CASRGGRYNEQFF.